This TCR beta chain is from a study of CD8 T cells in Susac syndrome. CD8+ and CD4+ blood T cells underwent TCR beta sequencing. Included as multiple sclerosis controls were treatment-naive patients who had stable or active relapsing-remitting disease. FACS enriched CD8+ TEMRA cells, while bulk CD8+ and CD4+ were negatively isolated. This CDR3 is 14 amino acids long. The trim removed 7 bases at V and 8 bases at J, leaving 12 bases unmatched. CDR1 is SQVTM and CDR2 is ANQGSEA in the germline V gene. Reverse transcription used 0.5 to 1 ug RNA and random hexamers. Amplification of the TCR beta CDR3 was carried out by immunoSEQ multiplex PCR, which spanned a total of 54 Vbeta and 13 Jbeta segments. TCRdb used MiXCR to reprocess the immunoSEQ multiplex PCR reads, holding one entry per CDR3 protein. The data show 230,000 or so distinct CDR3 sequences, with 95% seen just once and 0.075% to 0.095% held by the top ten.

This sequence was found in a human donor with multiple sclerosis. The V gene is TRBV29-1, the J gene TRBJ2-1; TRBD2 agrees at 9 bases. The sample was CD4+ T cells from PBMCs. CDR3 residues: CSGVDSGSGDEQFF. The CDR3 nucleotides are TGCAGCGGGGTAGATAGCGGGAGTGGGGATGAGCAGTTCTTC.